These 16 T cell receptor beta chains came from one sample sequenced in a study of CD8+CD57+ T cells in acquired aplastic anemia. Using genomic DNA as the template, TCR beta VDJ and CDR3 profiling was carried out. TCRdb passed the reads through MiXCR, listing each CDR3 protein once. The sample has 74,000 or so distinct CDR3 sequences, 45% to 55% seen once. What was sequenced was sorted CD4+, CD8+, or CD8+CD57+ T cells (not recorded which) from PBMCs. These receptors all stem from a human donor in good health, serving as a control.

The genes are TRBV3-1 and TRBJ2-7; perhaps TRBD1 as D (6 bases). The germline V and J ends were trimmed by 4 bases and 10 bases, with 11 bases remaining between them. This CDR3 has 11 residues. CDR1 and CDR2 (germline): LGHDT, YNNKEL (reference sequence). The CDR3 region is CASSPEDSQYF. In nucleotides, the CDR3 is TGTGCCAGCAGCCCCGAGGACAGTCAGTACTTC.

The table lists this clonotype with many counts. This rearrangement joins TRBV6-5 to TRBJ2-1; the D gene is possibly TRBD2 (5 bases). Germline V gene sequence: CDR1 MNHEY, CDR2 SVGAGI. The CDR3 loop spans 12 amino acids. Trimming removed 5 bases from V and 8 bases from J, with 10 bases in between. The CDR3 region is CASSTSGDEQFF. In DNA form, the CDR3 reads TGTGCCAGCAGTACGTCCGGGGATGAGCAGTTCTTC.

This chain connects TRBV10-3 to TRBJ2-7; TRBD1 or TRBD2 may be the D gene (5 bases each). Trimming stripped 4 bases from V and 0 bases from J, with 10 bases between. The V gene's germline CDR1 is ENHRY and CDR2 SYGVKD. The CDR3 has 14 residues. CDR3 sequence (DNA): TGTGCCATCAGTGGGGACCGGAGCTCCTACGAGCAGTACTTC. Amino acids: CAISGDRSSYEQYF.

About this clonotype itself: This clone may be a read error of a much larger clone one base away. The genes are TRBV2 and TRBJ2-1; 7 bases are a match to TRBD1. This CDR3 region has 14 residues. CDR1 is SNHLY and CDR2 is FYNNEI in the germline V gene. This chain's CDR3 is CASSGTGAYNEQLF. As DNA, the CDR3 is TGTGCCAGCAGTGGAACAGGGGCCTACAATGAGCAGCTCTTC.

This clonotype was observed many times. DNA for the CDR3: TGTGCCAGCAGCGCCTTTACAGGAAACACCGGGGAGCTGTTTTTT. Its protein is CASSAFTGNTGELFF. V and J are TRBV9 and TRBJ2-2, with a weak D call TRBD1 (5 bases). V lost 3 bases and J 2 bases, leaving 11 bases between the germline ends. Germline V gives CDR1 SGDLS, CDR2 YYNGEE. The CDR3 loop spans 15 amino acids. Looking up the rest from reference TRBV9 and TRBJ2-2 gives the full variable domain: DSGVTQTPKHLITATGQRVTLRCSPRSGDLSVYWYQQSLDQGLQFLIQYYNGEERAKGNILERFSAQQFPDLHSELNLSSLELGDSALYFCASSAFTGNTGELFFGEGSRLTVL.

By sample share, this clonotype is medium-sized. The V and J genes are TRBV29-1 and TRBJ1-2; 8 nucleotides match TRBD1. Germline V CDR1 and CDR2: SQVTM, ANQGSEA. The V and J ends lost 5 bases and 6 bases, in that order; junction bases with no gene match: 11. The CDR3 runs 14 residues. The CDR3 is CSVLQTGADDGYTF. CDR3 bases: TGCAGCGTTCTTCAGACAGGGGCCGATGATGGCTACACCTTC.

This sequence joins TRBV19 and TRBJ1-6; no clear D. CDR3 length: 14 amino acids. Germline CDR1 reads LNHDA; CDR2 reads SQIVND (reference sequence). Trimming left V 7 bases short and J 7 bases short, with 14 bases between. The CDR3 region is CASKTNSLNSPLHF. CDR3 in DNA: TGTGCCAGTAAGACGAACAGCCTAAATTCACCCCTCCACTTT.

This clonotype was counted a few times. The V call is TRBV7-2, the J call TRBJ1-2; D is unresolved. The CDR3 is 13 residues long. V shed 1 base and J shed 5 bases, with 8 bases lying between them. Germline V CDR1 and CDR2: SGHTA, FQGNSA. CDR3 sequence reads: CASSLGQRYGYTF. In DNA form, the CDR3 reads TGTGCCAGCAGCTTAGGGCAGCGGTATGGCTACACCTTC.

This chain links TRBV29-1 with TRBJ2-1; 10 positions agree with TRBD1. Per germline, CDR1 SQVTM and CDR2 ANQGSEA. CDR3 length: 15 residues. Unmatched junction bases numbered 6, after V lost 1 base and J lost 6 bases. CDR3 DNA: TGCAGCGTTGAAGTTTCCTGGACAGGGGGCAATGAGCAGTTCTTC. Its translation is CSVEVSWTGGNEQFF.

The gene calls are TRBV6-1 and TRBJ1-2, with unresolved D. The CDR3 has 14 residues. CDR1 is MNHNS and CDR2 is SASEGT in the germline V gene. V lost 2 bases to trimming and J lost 6 bases, with 13 bases between them. The CDR3 DNA reads as TGTGCCAGCAGTGAAAGGACGGGCCGGGATGGCTACACCTTC. The encoded protein is CASSERTGRDGYTF.

This chain uses TRBV29-1 with TRBJ2-3; D call uncertain. Trimming pared 3 bases from V and 0 bases from J, leaving 4 bases between. The CDR3 is made up of 12 amino acids. Germline values: CDR1 SQVTM, CDR2 ANQGSEA. This CDR3 reads CSVEGSTDTQYF. CDR3 DNA sequence: TGCAGCGTTGAGGGCAGCACAGATACGCAGTATTTT.

For this clonotype: Mismatch with germline at one junction end may stem from a read error. The chain is built from TRBV7-7 and TRBJ2-3, with TRBD1 matching 7 bases. The CDR3 runs to 16 residues. The germline CDR1 and CDR2 sequences are SSHAT and FNYEAQ (reference sequence). CDR3 in amino acids: CASSSYYRGGTDTQYF. Written as DNA, the CDR3 is TGTGCTAGCAGCTCGTATTACAGGGGTGGCACAGATACGCAGTATTTT.

This clonotype turned up a few times. Because the CDR3 is missing its conserved closing phenylalanine or tryptophan, this is likely a read error. This chain joins TRBV20-1 and TRBJ2-1; tentatively, D is TRBD2 (7 bases). V was trimmed by 2 bases and J by 0 bases, leaving 17 bases between them. Germline lookup yields CDR1 DFQATT and CDR2 SNEGSKA (reference sequence). This CDR3 has 17 residues. The CDR3 is CSARMFEGGSSYNEQFL. The CDR3 DNA sequence: TGCAGTGCTAGAATGTTCGAGGGGGGGAGCTCCTACAATGAGCAGTTCCTC.

This clonotype was observed many times. The V call is TRBV4-1, the J call TRBJ1-2; no clear D gene. The CDR3 covers 14 residues. V was pared by 2 bases and J by 3 bases, with 10 bases between. From germline, CDR1 is MGHRA and CDR2 YSYEKL. CDR3 DNA: TGCGCCAGCAGCCAACGGACTACTGACTATGGCTACACCTTC. Its translation: CASSQRTTDYGYTF.

The chain joins TRBV15 to TRBJ1-5; tentatively, D is TRBD1 (6 bases). Deletions cut 3 bases from V and 4 bases from J, with 13 bases between. Germline CDR1 LNHNV, CDR2 YYDKDF (reference sequence). The CDR3 extends over 15 amino acids. CDR3 sequence reads: CATSRENRVNQPQHF. In nucleotides, the CDR3 is TGTGCCACCAGCAGGGAAAACAGGGTAAATCAGCCCCAGCATTTT.

J is TRBJ2-1 and V is TRBV24-1, with D hard to call. The V gene's germline CDR1 is KGHDR and CDR2 SFDVKD. The CDR3 runs 11 residues. V gave up 9 bases and J gave up 5 bases, with 7 bases separating them. CDR3 coding DNA: TGTGCCACCCAGGTAGACAATGAGCAGTTCTTC. It specifies CATQVDNEQFF.